This is a list of T cell receptor beta chains from one sample in a study of prognosis after radiotherapy for stage I lung cancer. TCRdb passed the multiplex PCR reads through MiXCR, listing each CDR3 protein once. The table shows over 14,000 distinct CDR3 sequences, with about 32% occurring only once. The sample consisted of PBMCs, taken before or after stereotactic body radiation therapy (not recorded which). Receptors originate from a donor at least 50 years old with non-small cell lung cancer. The CDR3 runs from the conserved cysteine through the conserved F or W. The D gene is left open where the match is weak. For some rows the clone size is stated as once, few or many, or as a class when expanded; others skip it.

size	V	J	D	DNA	CDR3
-	TRBV5-6	TRBJ2-3	TRBD2	TGTGCCAGCAGCCCGAGCGGGGCCGCGGATGATACGCAGTATTTT	CASSPSGAADDTQYF
many	TRBV2	TRBJ1-2	-	TGTGCCAGCAGTGTCTCTAACTATGGCTACACCTTC	CASSVSNYGYTF
many	TRBV7-2	TRBJ2-1	-	TGTGCCAGCAGCCCCCGGAATAGCGGCAATGAGCAGTTCTTC	CASSPRNSGNEQFF
medium-sized	TRBV5-1	TRBJ2-7	-	TGCGCCAGCAGCTTGGGCGGGACCCCTTATGGAGAGCAGTACTTC	CASSLGGTPYGEQYF
-	TRBV6-4	TRBJ2-2	TRBD2	TGTGCCAGCAGCGGGAGGGCCGGGGAGCTGTTTTTT	CASSGRAGELFF
-	TRBV3-1	TRBJ1-6	TRBD1	TGTGCCAGCAGCCAACGGGACAGGGGGTTTAATTCACCCCTCCACTTT	CASSQRDRGFNSPLHF
medium-sized	TRBV25-1	TRBJ2-3	-	TGTGCCAGCAGTTTGGCTTCTTTGGCTAGCACAGATACGCAGTATTTT	CASSLASLASTDTQYF
-	TRBV7-9	TRBJ2-1	-	TGTGCCAGCAGCACGCGCTATGAGGAGTTCTTC	CASSTRYEEFF
many	TRBV15	TRBJ1-1	-	TGTGCAACTAATTTGAGCCCAGGGGACACTGAAGCTTTCTTT	CATNLSPGDTEAFF
-	TRBV28	TRBJ2-3	-	TGTGCCAGCAGTTTTTTGAGTCAGGGGCCCACCACAGATACGCATTATTTT	CASSFLSQGPTTDTHYF
-	TRBV7-6	TRBJ2-3	TRBD2	TGTGTCAGCACCGCAGGACCGGGAGGGGAAACAGATACGCAGTATTTT	CVSTAGPGGETDTQYF
many	TRBV18	TRBJ2-6	TRBD1	TGTGCCAGCAGTCCCGGGACAGGGTTGGGGGCCAACGTCCTGACTTTC	CASSPGTGLGANVLTF
many	TRBV10-3	TRBJ1-1	-	TGTGCCATCCGGGCGGACATGAACACTGAAGCTTTCTTT	CAIRADMNTEAFF
many	TRBV2	TRBJ1-1	TRBD1	TGTGCCAGCAGCCGGGACAGTGCACTGAACACTGAAGCTTTCTTT	CASSRDSALNTEAFF
medium-sized	TRBV2	TRBJ2-7	-	TGTGCCAGCAGGTTGGAGGGCATCGAGCAGTACTTC	CASRLEGIEQYF
-	TRBV5-1	TRBJ2-1	-	TGCGCCAGCAGCTTTCGGGAGTCCTACAATGAGCAGTTCTTC	CASSFRESYNEQFF
medium-sized	TRBV28	TRBJ2-3	TRBD2	TGTGCCAGCAGTTTATTCGGTAGCGGGCAAACAGATACGCAGTATTTT	CASSLFGSGQTDTQYF
once	TRBV27	TRBJ2-3	-	TGTGCCAGCAGTTATCAGACCTTTCCGGTACTCGCGGGCTACGGTCGCACAGATACGCAGTATTTT	CASSYQTFPVLAGYGRTDTQYF
many	TRBV28	TRBJ2-7	TRBD2	TGTGCCAGCAGTTTAGCAGCGGGAGGGTCCTACGAGCAGTACTTC	CASSLAAGGSYEQYF
medium-sized	TRBV30	TRBJ2-3	-	TGTGCCTGGAAGGAAGGGGGTCATAGCACAGATACGCAGTATTTT	CAWKEGGHSTDTQYF
-	TRBV7-9	TRBJ1-1	-	TGTGCCAGCAGTCAGACAGCCCAAGCTTTCTTT	CASSQTAQAFF
many	TRBV5-1	TRBJ1-1	-	TGCGCCAGCAGCTCGTTGGGAACTGAAGCTTTCTTT	CASSSLGTEAFF
-	TRBV28	TRBJ2-1	TRBD2	TGTGCCAGCAGTCCCCATAGGACTAGCGGGAGTGAAGGGGGCTACAATGAGCAGTTCTTC	CASSPHRTSGSEGGYNEQFF
-	TRBV3-1	TRBJ1-6	-	TGTGCGAGCAGCCTACATCGTGGGTCACCCCTCCACTTT	CASSLHRGSPLHF
-	TRBV11-2	TRBJ1-6	TRBD1	TGTGCCAGCAGCGGGACAGTCCGTTTTCAACCCCTCCACTTT	CASSGTVRFQPLHF
many	TRBV4-2	TRBJ2-3	-	TGTGCCAGCAGCGGACTAACAATAGATACGCAGTATTTT	CASSGLTIDTQYF
medium-sized	TRBV6-5	TRBJ1-2	-	TGTGCCAGCAGTTACAAGATTGGGGGTGGCTACACCTTC	CASSYKIGGGYTF